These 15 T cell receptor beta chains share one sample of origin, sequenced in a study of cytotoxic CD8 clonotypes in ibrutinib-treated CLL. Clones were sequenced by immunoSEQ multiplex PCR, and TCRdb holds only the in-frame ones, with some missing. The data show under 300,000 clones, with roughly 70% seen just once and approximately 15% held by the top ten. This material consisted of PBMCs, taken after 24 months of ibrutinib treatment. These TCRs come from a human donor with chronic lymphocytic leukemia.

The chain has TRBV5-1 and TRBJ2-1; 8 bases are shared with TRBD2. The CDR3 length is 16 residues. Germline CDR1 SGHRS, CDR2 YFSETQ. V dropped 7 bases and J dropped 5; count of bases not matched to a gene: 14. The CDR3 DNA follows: TGCGCCAGCTTCCCTTTAATTAGCGGGATAGACAATGAGCAGTTCTTC. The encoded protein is CASFPLISGIDNEQFF.

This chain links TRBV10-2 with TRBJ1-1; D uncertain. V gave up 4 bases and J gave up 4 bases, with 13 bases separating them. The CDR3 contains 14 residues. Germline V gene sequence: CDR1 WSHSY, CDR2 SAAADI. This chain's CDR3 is CASSGRGDSTEAFF. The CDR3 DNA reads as TGCGCCAGCAGTGGTCGGGGAGACTCCACTGAAGCTTTCTTT.

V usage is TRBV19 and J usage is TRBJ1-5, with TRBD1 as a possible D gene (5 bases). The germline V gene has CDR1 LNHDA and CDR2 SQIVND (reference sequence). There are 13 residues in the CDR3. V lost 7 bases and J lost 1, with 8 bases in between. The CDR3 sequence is CASTRGSNQPQHF. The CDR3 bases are TGTGCCAGTACTCGGGGGAGCAATCAGCCCCAGCATTTT.

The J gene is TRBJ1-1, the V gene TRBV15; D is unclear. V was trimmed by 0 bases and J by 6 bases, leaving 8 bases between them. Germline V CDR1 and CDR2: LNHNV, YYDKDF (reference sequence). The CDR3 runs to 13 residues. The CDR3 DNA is TGTGCCACCAGCAGAGACTATAGCCCTGAAGCTTTCTTT. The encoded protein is CATSRDYSPEAFF.

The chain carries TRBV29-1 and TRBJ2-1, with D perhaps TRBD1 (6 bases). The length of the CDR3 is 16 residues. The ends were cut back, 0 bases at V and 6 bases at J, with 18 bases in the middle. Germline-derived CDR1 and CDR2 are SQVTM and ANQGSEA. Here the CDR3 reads CSVEEQDTGMGNEQFF. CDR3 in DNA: TGCAGCGTTGAAGAGCAGGACACAGGGATGGGCAATGAGCAGTTCTTC.

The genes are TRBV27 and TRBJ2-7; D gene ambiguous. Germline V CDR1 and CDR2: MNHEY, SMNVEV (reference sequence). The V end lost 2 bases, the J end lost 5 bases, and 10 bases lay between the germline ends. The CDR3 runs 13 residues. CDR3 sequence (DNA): TGTGCCAGCAGTTTAAGGGTATCCCACGAGCAGTACTTC. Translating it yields CASSLRVSHEQYF.

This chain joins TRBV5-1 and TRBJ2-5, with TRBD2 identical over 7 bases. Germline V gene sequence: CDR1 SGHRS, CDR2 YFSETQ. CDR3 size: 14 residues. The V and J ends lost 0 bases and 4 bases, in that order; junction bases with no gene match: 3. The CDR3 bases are TGCGCCAGCAGCTTGGTTGCGGGAGTAGAGACCCAGTACTTC. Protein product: CASSLVAGVETQYF.

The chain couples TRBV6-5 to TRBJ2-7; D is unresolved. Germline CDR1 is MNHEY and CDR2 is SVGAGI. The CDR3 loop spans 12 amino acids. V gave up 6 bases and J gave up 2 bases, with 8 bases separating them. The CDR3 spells CASSPSTYEQYF. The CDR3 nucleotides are TGTGCCAGCAGCCCCTCGACCTACGAGCAGTACTTC.

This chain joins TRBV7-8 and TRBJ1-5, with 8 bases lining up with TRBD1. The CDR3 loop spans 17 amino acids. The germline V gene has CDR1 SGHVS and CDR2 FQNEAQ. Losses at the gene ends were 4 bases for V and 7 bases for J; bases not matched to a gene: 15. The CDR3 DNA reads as TGTGCCAGCAGCTCCACTCCCGGACAGGGAGGTTGGCAGCCCCAGCATTTT. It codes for CASSSTPGQGGWQPQHF.

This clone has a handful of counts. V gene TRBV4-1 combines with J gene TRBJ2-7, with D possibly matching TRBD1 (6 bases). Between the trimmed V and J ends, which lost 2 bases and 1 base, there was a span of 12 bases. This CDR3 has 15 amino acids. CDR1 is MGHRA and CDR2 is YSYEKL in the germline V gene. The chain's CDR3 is CASSQPGHKSYEQYF. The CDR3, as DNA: TGCGCCAGCAGCCAACCGGGACACAAATCCTACGAGCAGTACTTC.

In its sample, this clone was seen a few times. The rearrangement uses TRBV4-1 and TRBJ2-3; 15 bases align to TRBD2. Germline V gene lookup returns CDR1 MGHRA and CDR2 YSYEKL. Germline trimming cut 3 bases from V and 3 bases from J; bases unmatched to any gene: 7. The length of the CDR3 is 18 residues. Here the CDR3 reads CASSHTGLAGGRTDTQYF. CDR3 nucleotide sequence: TGCGCCAGCAGCCATACGGGACTAGCGGGAGGTAGGACAGATACGCAGTATTTT.

CDR3 nucleotides: TGTGCCAGCAGCTTAGGGGACCCCCAAGAATACATTCAGTACTTC. This translates into CASSLGDPQEYIQYF. The rearrangement joins TRBV7-9 to TRBJ2-4; either TRBD1 or TRBD2 may supply D (5 bases each). The CDR3 totals 15 residues. Germline lookup yields CDR1 SEHNR and CDR2 FQNEAQ (reference sequence). The V gene lost 1 base and the J gene lost 8 bases, with 15 bases spanning the gap. Combining the CDR3 with reference TRBV7-9 and TRBJ2-4 gives the whole variable domain DTGVSQNPRHKITKRGQNVTFRCDPISEHNRLYWYRQTLGQGPEFLTYFQNEAQLEKSRLLSDRFSAERPKGSFSTLEIQRTEQGDSAMYLCASSLGDPQEYIQYFGAGTRLSVL.

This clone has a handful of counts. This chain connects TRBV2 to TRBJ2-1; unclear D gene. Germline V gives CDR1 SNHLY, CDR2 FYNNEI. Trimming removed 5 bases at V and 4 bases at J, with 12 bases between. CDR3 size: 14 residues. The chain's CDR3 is CASSPTGSYNEQFF. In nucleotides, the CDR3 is TGTGCCAGCAGTCCTACGGGTTCGTACAATGAGCAGTTCTTC.

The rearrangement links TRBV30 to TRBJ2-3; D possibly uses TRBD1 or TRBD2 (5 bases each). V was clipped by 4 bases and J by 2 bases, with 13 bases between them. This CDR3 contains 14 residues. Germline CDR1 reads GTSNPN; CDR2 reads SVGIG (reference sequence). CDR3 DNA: TGTGCCTGGACTCCCGGGACCTCCACAGATACGCAGTATTTT. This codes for CAWTPGTSTDTQYF.

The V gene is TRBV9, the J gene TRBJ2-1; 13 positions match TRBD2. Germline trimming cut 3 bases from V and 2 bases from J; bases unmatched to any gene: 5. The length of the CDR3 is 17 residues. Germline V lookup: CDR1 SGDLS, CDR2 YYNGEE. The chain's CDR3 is CASSATLAGGPYNEQFF. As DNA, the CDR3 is TGTGCCAGCAGCGCCACACTAGCGGGAGGGCCCTACAATGAGCAGTTCTTC.